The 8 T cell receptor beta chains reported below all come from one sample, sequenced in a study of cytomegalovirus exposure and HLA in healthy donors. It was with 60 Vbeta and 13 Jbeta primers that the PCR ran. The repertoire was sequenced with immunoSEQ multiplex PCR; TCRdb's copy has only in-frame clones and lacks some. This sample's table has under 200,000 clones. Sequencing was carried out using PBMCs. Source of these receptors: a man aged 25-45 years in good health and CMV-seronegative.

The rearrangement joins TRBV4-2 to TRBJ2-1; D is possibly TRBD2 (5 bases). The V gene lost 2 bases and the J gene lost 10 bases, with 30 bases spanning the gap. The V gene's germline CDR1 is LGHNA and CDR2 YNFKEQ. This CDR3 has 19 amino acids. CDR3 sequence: CASSQIQLVGPWYKDEQFF. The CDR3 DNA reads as TGTGCCAGCAGCCAAATTCAACTAGTGGGCCCCTGGTACAAGGACGAGCAGTTCTTC.

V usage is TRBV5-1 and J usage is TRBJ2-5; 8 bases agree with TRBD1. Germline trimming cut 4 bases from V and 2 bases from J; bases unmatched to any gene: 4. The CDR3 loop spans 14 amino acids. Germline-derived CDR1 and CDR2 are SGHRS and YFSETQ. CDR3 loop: CASSIGQGQETQYF. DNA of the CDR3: TGCGCCAGCAGCATCGGACAGGGACAAGAGACCCAGTACTTC.

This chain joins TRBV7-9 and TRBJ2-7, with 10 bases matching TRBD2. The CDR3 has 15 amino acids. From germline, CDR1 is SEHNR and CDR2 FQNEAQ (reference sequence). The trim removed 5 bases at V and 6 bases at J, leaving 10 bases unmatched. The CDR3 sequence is CASSPLVAGGGEQYF. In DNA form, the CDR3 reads TGTGCCAGCAGCCCACTGGTAGCGGGAGGAGGCGAGCAGTACTTC.

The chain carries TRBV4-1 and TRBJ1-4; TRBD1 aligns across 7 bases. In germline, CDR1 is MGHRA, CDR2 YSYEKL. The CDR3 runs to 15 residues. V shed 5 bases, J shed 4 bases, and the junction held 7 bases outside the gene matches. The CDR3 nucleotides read TGCGCCAGCAGCGCTGGGGACAGAGATAATGAAAAACTGTTTTTT. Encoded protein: CASSAGDRDNEKLFF.

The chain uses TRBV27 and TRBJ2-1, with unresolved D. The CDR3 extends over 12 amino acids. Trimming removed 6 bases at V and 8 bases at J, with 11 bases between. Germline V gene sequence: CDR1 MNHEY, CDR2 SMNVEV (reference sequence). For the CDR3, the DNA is TGTGCCAGCAGACTCCGAGGCCATGAGCAGTTCTTC. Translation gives CASRLRGHEQFF.

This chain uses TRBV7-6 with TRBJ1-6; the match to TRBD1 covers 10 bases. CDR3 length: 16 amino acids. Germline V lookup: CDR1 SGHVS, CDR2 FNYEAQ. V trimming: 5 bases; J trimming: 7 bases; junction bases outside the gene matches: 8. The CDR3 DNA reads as TGTGCCAGCAGCCGAGGGACAGGGGTCGACAATTCACCCCTCCACTTT. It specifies CASSRGTGVDNSPLHF.

In DNA form, the CDR3 reads TGTGCCAGCAGTTCCCGACTCCACAATGAGCAGTTCTTC. As protein: CASSSRLHNEQFF. The chain joins TRBV27 to TRBJ2-1, with no clear D. Trimming shortened V by 4 bases and J by 5 bases, and 9 bases separated the two germline ends. The CDR3 runs to 13 residues. Germline values: CDR1 MNHEY, CDR2 SMNVEV (reference sequence).

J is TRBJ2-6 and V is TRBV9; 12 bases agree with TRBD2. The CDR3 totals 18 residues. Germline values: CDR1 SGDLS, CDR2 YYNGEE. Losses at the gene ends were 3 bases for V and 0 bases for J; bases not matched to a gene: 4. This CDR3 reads CASSETSGGFSGANVLTF. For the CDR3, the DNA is TGTGCCAGCAGCGAGACTAGCGGGGGCTTCTCTGGGGCCAACGTCCTGACTTTC. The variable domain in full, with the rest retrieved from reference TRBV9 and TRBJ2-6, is DSGVTQTPKHLITATGQRVTLRCSPRSGDLSVYWYQQSLDQGLQFLIQYYNGEERAKGNILERFSAQQFPDLHSELNLSSLELGDSALYFCASSETSGGFSGANVLTFGAGSRLTVL.